The 23 T cell receptor beta chains given below trace back to one sample, sequenced in a study of OX40 agonist ivuxolimab in advanced cancers. Assay used: immunoSEQ multiplex PCR; TCRdb lists only in-frame clones, some missing. The table shows tens of thousands of clones, with approximately 87% occurring only once. The sequencing here drew on CD4+ or CD8+ T cells sorted from blood, taken in a trial of the OX40 agonist ivuxolimab. The receptors derive from an adult with an advanced solid tumor such as melanoma, head and neck, liver or kidney cancer.

This clone was observed a handful of times. The CDR3: CASSVNRESANYGYTF. CDR3 nucleotides: TGTGCCAGCAGCGTAAACAGGGAGTCAGCTAACTATGGCTACACCTTC. The V call is TRBV9, the J call TRBJ1-2, with D perhaps matching TRBD1 (6 bases). V shed 1 base and J shed 0 bases, with 13 bases lying between them. CDR3 length equals 16 residues. Germline-derived CDR1 and CDR2 are SGDLS and YYNGEE.

The chain carries TRBV21-1 and TRBJ2-1; the table gives TRBD2 as D, unverified against the DNA. TRBV21-1 is a documented pseudogene. This CDR3 contains 15 residues. The CDR3 loop reads CASSKEAGAYNEQFF. The CDR3 DNA follows: TGTGCCAGCAGCAAAGAAGCGGGAGCCTACAATGAGCAGTTCTTC.

The chain carries TRBV27 and TRBJ2-7, with D perhaps TRBD2 (7 bases). The germline CDR1 and CDR2 sequences are MNHEY and SMNVEV (reference sequence). Trimming took off 0 bases at V and 6 bases at J, with 9 bases between the two ends. This CDR3 has 13 residues. The CDR3 sequence is CASSLSGGGEQYF. The CDR3 DNA follows: TGTGCCAGCAGTTTATCGGGAGGGGGCGAGCAGTACTTC.

This chain uses TRBV5-4 with TRBJ2-7; 11 bases match TRBD2. V lost 5 bases to trimming and J lost 5 bases; unmatched junction nucleotides: 15. The CDR3 sequence is 17 residues long. Germline V lookup: CDR1 SGHNT, CDR2 YYREEE (reference sequence). The CDR3 nucleotides are TGTGCCAGCAGGCCTGAACTAGCGGGAGCAGGGTACGACGAGCAGTACTTC. Translating gives CASRPELAGAGYDEQYF.

The chain has TRBV10-2 and TRBJ2-7; unclear D gene. The CDR3 consists of 14 residues. Germline V gene sequence: CDR1 WSHSY, CDR2 SAAADI. The V and J ends lost 0 bases and 2 bases respectively, with 8 bases between them. CDR3 DNA sequence: TGCGCCAGCAGTGAGTCTATTGGCCCCTACGAGCAGTACTTC. It codes for CASSESIGPYEQYF.

The chain is built from TRBV5-6 and TRBJ2-3; no firm D call. The V gene lost 2 bases and the J gene lost 2 bases, with 6 bases spanning the gap. The CDR3 length is 13 residues. Germline V gene sequence: CDR1 SGHDT, CDR2 YYEEEE. DNA of the CDR3: TGTGCCAGCAGCTTCGGCGTCACAGATACGCAGTATTTT. It codes for CASSFGVTDTQYF.

This clone was recorded once. The genes are TRBV11-2 and TRBJ1-6, with a possible D match to TRBD1 (5 bases). The V gene lost 7 bases and the J gene lost 6 bases, with 19 bases spanning the gap. Germline CDR1 and CDR2: SGHAT and FQNNGV. The CDR3 spans 16 residues. CDR3 residues: CASTPGQGGSNSPLHF. As DNA, the CDR3 is TGTGCCAGCACCCCGGGGCAGGGAGGTAGTAATTCACCCCTCCACTTT.

The CDR3 nucleotides read TGTGCCTGGAGTGTATTCCCTCAGGAGGGCTATGGCTACACCTTC. Protein: CAWSVFPQEGYGYTF. This chain links TRBV30 with TRBJ1-2; D uncertain. This CDR3 is 15 amino acids long. CDR1 and CDR2 (germline): GTSNPN, SVGIG (reference sequence). V gave up 0 bases and J gave up 4 bases, with 15 bases separating them.

This clone was detected once. This rearrangement joins TRBV5-4 to TRBJ2-7; possible D gene TRBD2, 7 bases. The V end was cut by 2 bases, the J end by 6 bases, with 18 bases between. This CDR3 contains 15 residues. In germline, CDR1 is SGHNT, CDR2 YYREEE (reference sequence). DNA for the CDR3: TGTGCCAGCAGCTTATGGGGGGGGCTCCTCTCCGAGCAGTACTTC. The encoded protein is CASSLWGGLLSEQYF.

This clone was seen only a few times. The chain recombines TRBV4-2 with TRBJ2-2, with D possibly being TRBD1 (5 bases). The germline CDR1 and CDR2 sequences are LGHNA and YNFKEQ. CDR3 length: 15 residues. V lost 1 base, J lost 1 base, and 7 bases lay in between. CDR3: CASSQATGNTGELFF. DNA for the CDR3: TGTGCCAGCAGCCAAGCAACAGGGAACACCGGGGAGCTGTTTTTT.

This clone appeared a single time. CDR3 sequence (DNA): TGCGCCAGCAGCTTGTCGGTAGCGGGTACCTACGAGCAGTACTTC. Translating it yields CASSLSVAGTYEQYF. The chain couples TRBV5-1 to TRBJ2-7, with 7 nucleotides matching TRBD2. J was trimmed by 2 bases and V by 1 base; bases with no gene match: 6. Germline CDR1 SGHRS, CDR2 YFSETQ. CDR3 length: 15 residues.

The chain couples TRBV10-3 to TRBJ2-1; D is perhaps TRBD2 (5 bases). Per germline, CDR1 ENHRY and CDR2 SYGVKD. With 2 bases removed from V and 9 bases from J, the gap between germline ends came to 11 bases. The CDR3 spans 13 residues. The CDR3 reads CAISEKDGIEQFF. The DNA for the CDR3 is TGTGCCATCAGTGAGAAGGACGGGATTGAGCAGTTCTTC.

The chain links TRBV6-1 to TRBJ2-7; D unclear. The ends were cut back, 5 bases at V and 7 bases at J, with 3 bases in the middle. The CDR3 extends over 9 amino acids. CDR1 and CDR2 (germline): MNHNS, SASEGT. CDR3: CASSTEQYF. The CDR3 bases are TGTGCCAGCAGTACGGAGCAGTACTTC.

V is TRBV28 and J is TRBJ2-7; 9 bases are a match to TRBD1. V was pared by 1 base and J by 3 bases, with 4 bases of the junction left unmatched. Germline-derived CDR1 and CDR2 are MDHEN and SYDVKM. The CDR3 runs to 15 residues. DNA for the CDR3: TGTGCCAGCAGTTTATCGGGACAGGGATTCTACGAGCAGTACTTC. Translating gives CASSLSGQGFYEQYF. The full variable domain, its missing parts supplied by reference TRBV28 and TRBJ2-7, is DVKVTQSSRYLVKRTGEKVFLECVQDMDHENMFWYRQDPGLGLRLIYFSYDVKMKEKGDIPEGYSVSREKKERFSLILESASTNQTSMYLCASSLSGQGFYEQYFGPGTRLTVT.

The chain combines TRBV13 with TRBJ2-7; 9 positions match TRBD2. The CDR3 loop spans 13 amino acids. Germline CDR1 reads PRHDT; CDR2 reads FYEKMQ (reference sequence). The J segment lost 5 bases and the V segment lost 5 bases, leaving 4 bases of the junction unmatched. Written as DNA, the CDR3 is TGTGCCAGCAGCCCGGGACTAGCAAACGAGCAGTACTTC. Protein sequence: CASSPGLANEQYF.

The chain joins TRBV27 to TRBJ2-1; D not certain. The germline V and J ends were trimmed by 8 bases and 0 bases, with 11 bases remaining between them. CDR1 MNHEY and CDR2 SMNVEV come from the germline V gene (reference sequence). CDR3 length: 14 residues. The CDR3: CASSIVSSYNEQFF. The CDR3 DNA sequence: TGTGCCAGCTCCATAGTTAGCTCCTACAATGAGCAGTTCTTC.

The chain is built from TRBV7-6 and TRBJ1-5, with 8 nucleotides matching TRBD1. The CDR3 contains 15 residues. Germline values: CDR1 SGHVS, CDR2 FNYEAQ. J gave up 6 bases and V 4 bases, and 8 bases lay outside the gene matches. The CDR3 region has the DNA TGTGCCAGCAGCTCCCTGACAGGGGTTGGTCAGCCCCAGCATTTT. Its translation: CASSSLTGVGQPQHF.

The chain is built from TRBV9 and TRBJ2-7; D is perhaps TRBD2 (5 bases). Deletions cut 0 bases from V and 0 bases from J, with 10 bases between. Per the germline V gene, CDR1 is SGDLS and CDR2 is YYNGEE. This CDR3 has 15 residues. The CDR3 here is CASSVASDFSYEQYF. CDR3 nucleotide sequence: TGTGCCAGCAGCGTAGCTTCGGACTTCTCCTACGAGCAGTACTTC.

The chain is built from TRBV14 and TRBJ2-1, with D possibly called TRBD1 or TRBD2 (5 bases each). This CDR3 region has 18 residues. The germline V gene encodes CDR1 SGHDN and CDR2 FVKESK. The V end lost 7 bases, the J end lost 0 bases, and 22 bases lay between the germline ends. The CDR3 spells CASTSISPADNSYNEQFF. DNA for the CDR3: TGTGCCAGCACCTCAATTTCGCCAGCGGACAACTCCTACAATGAGCAGTTCTTC.

The V gene is TRBV6-5, the J gene TRBJ1-1; D possibly corresponds to TRBD1 (6 bases). The length of the CDR3 is 13 residues. Trimming removed 8 bases from V and 3 bases from J, with 13 bases in between. Germline V lookup: CDR1 MNHEY, CDR2 SVGAGI. The CDR3, as DNA: TGTGCCAGCGATATGCAGGGGTACACTGAAGCTTTCTTT. Its translation: CASDMQGYTEAFF.

The chain carries TRBV27 and TRBJ1-2; the D is unclear. Germline CDR1 reads MNHEY; CDR2 reads SMNVEV (reference sequence). Trimming shortened V by 4 bases and J by 3 bases, and 9 bases separated the two germline ends. The CDR3 length is 13 residues. CDR3 DNA sequence: TGTGCCAGCAGTTCAGGCGCTTACTATGGCTACACCTTC. It specifies CASSSGAYYGYTF.

The rearrangement uses TRBV11-3 and TRBJ2-5, with 9 nucleotides matching TRBD1. V shed 5 bases, J shed 3 bases, and the junction held 10 bases outside the gene matches. The CDR3 spans 16 residues. Germline CDR1 and CDR2: SGHNT and YENEEA. CDR3 nucleotides: TGTGCCAGCAGCCCTCCGGACAGGGGAACAGAAGAGACCCAGTACTTC. Protein: CASSPPDRGTEETQYF.

The chain uses TRBV12-5 and TRBJ1-2, with D possibly TRBD1 on 6 matching bases. Trimming cost V 6 bases and J 4 bases, with 15 bases left between them. In germline, CDR1 is LGHNT, CDR2 FRNRAP. This CDR3 is built from 14 residues. The CDR3 sequence is CASGLGGGGYGYTF. The DNA for the CDR3 is TGTGCTAGTGGCCTTGGCGGAGGGGGCTATGGCTACACCTTC.